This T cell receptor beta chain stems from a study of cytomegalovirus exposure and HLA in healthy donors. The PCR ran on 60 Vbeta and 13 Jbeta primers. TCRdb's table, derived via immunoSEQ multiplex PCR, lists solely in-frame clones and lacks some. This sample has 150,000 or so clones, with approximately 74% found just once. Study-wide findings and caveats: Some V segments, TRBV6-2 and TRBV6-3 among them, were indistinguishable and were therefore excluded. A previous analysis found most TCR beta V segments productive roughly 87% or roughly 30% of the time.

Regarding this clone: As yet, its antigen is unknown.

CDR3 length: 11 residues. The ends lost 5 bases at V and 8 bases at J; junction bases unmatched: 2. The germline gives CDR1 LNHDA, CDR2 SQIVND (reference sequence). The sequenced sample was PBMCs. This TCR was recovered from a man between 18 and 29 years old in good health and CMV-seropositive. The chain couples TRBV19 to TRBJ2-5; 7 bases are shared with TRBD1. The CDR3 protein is CASSQGVTQYF. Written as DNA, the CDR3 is TGTGCCAGTAGTCAGGGGGTAACCCAGTACTTC.